The rows below give T cell receptor beta chains drawn from one sample of a study of immune evolution from preneoplasia to lung adenocarcinoma. The data were produced by immunoSEQ multiplex PCR, yet TCRdb's version contains in-frame clones alone and is incomplete. The sample lists 30,000 to 45,000 clones, 74% occurring once. Material: FFPE invasive lung adenocarcinoma tissue. These receptors were taken from a person aged 55 to 69 with lung adenocarcinoma. Both conserved end residues are part of each CDR3. A D gene is named only where the DNA matches it firmly. A clone size is listed for some rows: how often the clone was seen (once, few, many), or a class if it is expanded.

clone size,D gene,V gene,J gene,CDR3 protein,CDR3 DNA
-,TRBD1,TRBV2,TRBJ2-7,CASSGDRANSYEQYF,TGTGCCAGCAGTGGGGACAGGGCCAACTCCTACGAGCAGTACTTC
-,TRBD1,TRBV5-1,TRBJ2-7,CASSPGQGRIDEQYF,TGCGCCAGCAGCCCGGGACAGGGGAGGATCGACGAGCAGTACTTC
-,-,TRBV10-1,TRBJ2-6,CASSPQTLSSSGANVLTF,TGCGCCAGCAGTCCTCAGACCCTCTCAAGCTCTGGGGCCAACGTCCTGACTTTC
-,-,TRBV10-2,TRBJ2-1,CASSALSSGNEQFF,TGCGCCAGCAGTGCCCTATCCTCGGGGAATGAGCAGTTCTTC
-,-,TRBV28,TRBJ2-7,CASRRKGDLTYEQYF,TGTGCCAGCCGACGTAAAGGGGACTTAACCTACGAGCAGTACTTC
-,-,TRBV6-1,TRBJ1-1,CASSFMTREAFF,TGTGCCAGCAGTTTTATGACCAGGGAAGCTTTCTTT
-,TRBD2,TRBV19,TRBJ2-3,CASRGMRESTTDTQYF,TGTGCCAGTAGAGGCATGCGGGAGAGTACTACAGATACGCAGTATTTT
-,-,TRBV5-1,TRBJ2-3,CASSDAGGTDTQYF,TGCGCCAGCAGCGATGCAGGGGGCACAGATACGCAGTATTTT
-,-,TRBV27,TRBJ2-3,CASSSRRPDTQYF,TGTGCCAGCAGTTCTAGGCGGCCAGATACGCAGTATTTT
-,-,TRBV12-5,TRBJ2-3,CARWGRLIVTQYF,TGTGCTAGGTGGGGCCGCCTGATCGTGACGCAGTATTTT
once,-,TRBV2,TRBJ2-7,CASSESRSYEQYF,TGTGCCAGCAGTGAATCCCGCTCCTACGAGCAGTACTTC
-,TRBD2,TRBV27,TRBJ2-3,CASSPLAGGPTDTQYF,TGTGCCAGCAGTCCCCTAGCGGGAGGGCCGACAGATACGCAGTATTTT
-,TRBD2,TRBV28,TRBJ2-6,CASTPGGTGANVLTF,TGTGCCAGCACCCCCGGGGGGACTGGGGCCAACGTCCTGACTTTC
-,TRBD2,TRBV5-1,TRBJ2-4,CASSLGQAGVAKNIQYF,TGCGCCAGCAGCTTGGGTCAAGCGGGAGTAGCCAAAAACATTCAGTACTTC
medium-sized,-,TRBV5-6,TRBJ2-3,CASSLYRYPRTDTQYF,TGTGCCAGCAGCTTGTACAGGTACCCTCGCACAGATACGCAGTATTTT
-,-,TRBV11-2,TRBJ2-3,CASSPRGGITDTQYF,TGTGCCAGCAGCCCAAGGGGCGGAATCACAGATACGCAGTATTTT
few,TRBD1,TRBV19,TRBJ1-3,CASRNGQGSGNTIYF,TGTGCCAGTAGAAACGGACAGGGCTCTGGAAACACCATATATTTT
-,-,TRBV6-5,TRBJ2-3,CASRGLYTDTQYF,TGTGCCAGCAGAGGACTTTACACAGATACGCAGTATTTT
-,-,TRBV6-6,TRBJ2-7,CASGRGTYEQYF,TGTGCCAGCGGGCGCGGGACCTACGAGCAGTACTTC
-,-,TRBV11-2,TRBJ1-1,CASTLSPGTNTEAFF,TGTGCCAGCACCCTAAGCCCCGGGACAAACACTGAAGCTTTCTTT
few,-,TRBV27,TRBJ2-3,CASSPMGRDTQYF,TGTGCCAGCAGTCCAATGGGGCGTGATACGCAGTATTTT
-,-,TRBV7-9,TRBJ2-7,CASSFYTGVGVEQYF,TGTGCCAGCAGCTTTTATACGGGAGTAGGAGTCGAGCAGTACTTC
few,-,TRBV11-2,TRBJ1-2,CASSLGGGTDFYGYTF,TGTGCCAGCAGCTTAGGGGGGGGGACGGACTTCTATGGCTACACCTTC
-,TRBD1,TRBV7-9,TRBJ1-1,CASSPTGVGAEAFF,TGTGCCAGCAGCCCGACAGGGGTTGGCGCTGAAGCTTTCTTT
-,TRBD2,TRBV10-3,TRBJ2-1,CAIRPSTSGSLREQFF,TGTGCCATCAGACCGTCGACTAGCGGGAGTTTAAGAGAGCAGTTCTTC
-,TRBD1,TRBV29-1,TRBJ1-1,CSADRGNTEAFF,TGCAGCGCCGACAGGGGCAACACTGAAGCTTTCTTT
-,-,TRBV5-4,TRBJ2-7,CASSPTGAGRSYEQYF,TGTGCCAGCAGCCCCACGGGGGCGGGAAGGTCCTACGAGCAGTACTTC
-,TRBD2,TRBV10-3,TRBJ2-7,CAISGAGVREQYF,TGTGCCATCAGTGGAGCGGGAGTCCGCGAGCAGTACTTC
-,-,TRBV5-1,TRBJ2-1,CASRSEGRNEQFF,TGCGCCAGCAGGTCCGAAGGGCGAAATGAGCAGTTCTTC
-,-,TRBV28,TRBJ1-1,CASSFWAEAFF,TGTGCCAGCAGTTTCTGGGCTGAAGCTTTCTTT
-,TRBD1,TRBV11-2,TRBJ2-6,CASTGTGLSGANVLTF,TGTGCCAGCACCGGGACAGGGCTCTCTGGGGCCAACGTCCTGACTTTC
-,-,TRBV28,TRBJ1-2,CASTLSRVHYGYTF,TGTGCCAGCACCCTCTCCCGGGTCCACTATGGCTACACCTTC
-,TRBD1,TRBV28,TRBJ2-1,CASSPGTGVPNEQFF,TGTGCCAGCAGTCCGGGGACAGGGGTTCCCAATGAGCAGTTCTTC
-,TRBD2,TRBV28,TRBJ2-7,CASTGGWRQYF,TGTGCCAGCACCGGGGGGTGGAGGCAGTACTTC
-,TRBD1,TRBV28,TRBJ1-5,CASRRRTGGSNQPQHF,TGTGCCAGCAGGAGACGGACAGGGGGTAGCAATCAGCCCCAGCATTTT
few,-,TRBV5-5,TRBJ2-4,CASSLEGDSPGVTKNIQYF,TGTGCCAGCAGCTTGGAAGGGGACTCCCCTGGGGTAACCAAAAACATTCAGTACTTC
few,-,TRBV11-2,TRBJ2-5,CASSIDRQETQYF,TGTGCCAGCAGCATTGACAGACAAGAGACCCAGTACTTC
-,-,TRBV18,TRBJ1-4,CASSPLGTTNEKLFF,TGTGCCAGCTCACCCTTGGGTACAACTAATGAAAAACTGTTTTTT
-,-,TRBV2,TRBJ2-7,CASGDYEQYF,TGTGCCAGCGGAGACTACGAGCAGTACTTC
-,TRBD2,TRBV7-2,TRBJ2-7,CASRENPGLADYEQYF,TGTGCCAGCAGAGAAAATCCGGGACTAGCGGACTACGAGCAGTACTTC
-,-,TRBV30,TRBJ2-2,CAWSVPHSYTGELFF,TGTGCCTGGAGTGTACCTCACAGCTACACCGGGGAGCTGTTTTTT
-,TRBD1,TRBV6-5,TRBJ2-1,CASTPRGTDNEQFF,TGTGCCAGCACCCCCCGAGGGACAGACAATGAGCAGTTCTTC
-,TRBD2,TRBV7-2,TRBJ2-1,CASSLGPGLAGEEQFF,TGTGCCAGCAGCTTAGGCCCGGGACTAGCGGGAGAAGAGCAGTTCTTC
-,-,TRBV6-6,TRBJ1-5,CASSPDSSNQPQHF,TGTGCCAGCAGCCCGGACAGTAGCAATCAGCCCCAGCATTTT
-,TRBD2,TRBV7-2,TRBJ2-3,CASSSSGGPDTQYF,TGTGCCAGCAGCTCTAGCGGGGGGCCAGATACGCAGTATTTT
-,-,TRBV19,TRBJ1-1,CASSIGLGNTEAFF,TGTGCCAGTAGTATCGGCCTCGGGAACACTGAAGCTTTCTTT
-,TRBD2,TRBV5-1,TRBJ2-2,CASSLTSGRTNGELFF,TGCGCCAGCAGCTTAACTAGCGGGAGAACGAACGGGGAGCTGTTTTTT
once,-,TRBV15,TRBJ2-2,CATRRVGAGELFF,TGTGCCACCAGGCGGGTCGGGGCCGGGGAGCTGTTTTTT
few,-,TRBV19,TRBJ2-1,CASKSGLVHEQFF,TGTGCCAGTAAGTCAGGGCTCGTCCATGAGCAGTTCTTC
-,-,TRBV27,TRBJ1-1,CASSARDKNTEAFF,TGTGCCAGCAGTGCCAGGGACAAGAACACTGAAGCTTTCTTT
once,-,TRBV20-1,TRBJ2-7,CSAGRSNEQYF,TGCAGTGCTGGCCGTAGTAACGAGCAGTACTTC
few,TRBD2,TRBV28,TRBJ2-7,CASSVTSGSAEQYF,TGTGCCAGCAGTGTGACTAGCGGGAGTGCCGAGCAGTACTTC
-,-,TRBV9,TRBJ2-1,CASSVASQGGEQFF,TGTGCCAGCAGCGTAGCTAGCCAGGGCGGTGAGCAGTTCTTC